Following are 7 T cell receptor beta chains from one sample sequenced in a study of blood T cell repertoires in COVID-19. Only in-frame clones appear in the TCRdb table, and some are missing; sequencing was by immunoSEQ multiplex PCR. In the table there are more than 250,000 clones, roughly 89% of which are singletons. The sample comprised PBMCs or T cells enriched from blood (not recorded which). These TCRs come from a woman under 30 with acute COVID-19.

The V and J genes are TRBV5-5 and TRBJ2-1; 7 nucleotides agree with TRBD1. Trimming took 5 bases from V and 2 from J; bases not matched to a gene: 1. The CDR3 covers 13 residues. CDR1 is SGHKS and CDR2 is YYEKEE in the germline V gene (reference sequence). In DNA form, the CDR3 reads TGTGCCAGCAGACAGGGGCCCTACAATGAGCAGTTCTTC. Translation: CASRQGPYNEQFF.

The chain links TRBV6-5 to TRBJ2-7; D is perhaps TRBD2 (6 bases). Germline CDR1 reads MNHEY; CDR2 reads SVGAGI. This CDR3 has 14 residues. Trimming removed 0 bases from V and 0 bases from J, with 6 bases in between. The CDR3 region has the DNA TGTGCCAGCAGTTACTCGCGGGGCTCCTACGAGCAGTACTTC. Translation: CASSYSRGSYEQYF.

The J gene is TRBJ2-7, the V gene TRBV12-1; the table gives TRBD2 as D, unverified against the DNA. TRBV12-1 is a pseudogene locus. The CDR3 spans 15 residues. DNA of the CDR3: TGTGCCAGCAGCTTTGGGGGGGACCAGAGCTACGAGCAGTACTTC. Translation: CASSFGGDQSYEQYF.

The chain is built from TRBV2 and TRBJ2-1, with 11 bases fitting TRBD2. This CDR3 is built from 14 residues. V shed 6 bases, J shed 9 bases, and the junction held 7 bases outside the gene matches. The germline V gene has CDR1 SNHLY and CDR2 FYNNEI. The CDR3 protein is CASRGLAVRGEQFF. In DNA form, the CDR3 reads TGTGCCAGCAGGGGACTAGCGGTTAGAGGTGAGCAGTTCTTC.

The chain employs TRBV30 and TRBJ2-2; possibly TRBD1 for D (5 bases). CDR1 GTSNPN and CDR2 SVGIG come from the germline V gene (reference sequence). This CDR3 region has 13 residues. Between the trimmed V and J ends, which lost 3 bases and 2 bases, there was a span of 7 bases. The CDR3 loop reads CAWRQDNTGELFF. The CDR3 coding sequence is TGTGCCTGGAGACAGGATAACACCGGGGAGCTGTTTTTT. Using reference TRBV30 and TRBJ2-2 for the parts outside the CDR3, the full variable domain is SQTIHQWPATLVQPVGSPLSLECTVEGTSNPNLYWYRQAAGRGLQLLFYSVGIGQISSEVPQNLSASRPQDRQFILSSKKLLLSDSGFYLCAWRQDNTGELFFGEGSRLTVL.

The chain couples TRBV6-1 to TRBJ2-6; D gene uncertain. The V end lost 2 bases, the J end lost 0 bases, and 11 bases lay between the germline ends. CDR3 length: 17 residues. Germline CDR1 MNHNS, CDR2 SASEGT. The CDR3 DNA is TGTGCCAGCAGTGAACGGGTAGTCCTCTCTGGGGCCAACGTCCTGACTTTC. Its translation is CASSERVVLSGANVLTF.

The J gene is TRBJ2-5, the V gene TRBV7-6; 10 bases agree with TRBD2. Germline V gene data show CDR1 as SGHVS and CDR2 as FNYEAQ. The CDR3 loop spans 15 amino acids. The V and J ends lost 3 bases and 4 bases, in that order; junction bases with no gene match: 5. CDR3 coding DNA: TGTGCCAGCAGCTTTGGGGCTAGCGGGAGAGAGACCCAGTACTTC. Translated, it gives CASSFGASGRETQYF. The variable domain in full, with the rest retrieved from reference TRBV7-6 and TRBJ2-5, is GAGVSQSPRYKVTKRGQDVALRCDPISGHVSLYWYRQALGQGPEFLTYFNYEAQQDKSGLPNDRFSAERPEGSISTLTIQRTEQRDSAMYRCASSFGASGRETQYFGPGTRLLVL.